The rows below give T cell receptor beta chains drawn from one sample of a study of STAT3 mutations in large granular lymphocyte leukemia. Only in-frame clones appear in the TCRdb table, and some are missing; sequencing was by immunoSEQ multiplex PCR. The data contain several thousand clones, approximately 92% of them singletons. The sequenced material came from peripheral blood mononuclear cells. Source of these receptors: a man aged 55 to 70 with T-cell large granular lymphocyte leukemia. Some clones in this sample may be carry-over from other donors' samples. CDR3s include the opening cysteine and the closing phenylalanine or tryptophan. Fields, in order: clone size, J gene, V gene, D gene, CDR3 protein, CDR3 DNA. A D gene is named only where the DNA matches it firmly. The size entry is marked missing in some rows and otherwise reads once, few, many or a size class.

>.|TRBJ2-3|TRBV4-2|.
CASSQEEGGDTQYF
TGTGCCAGCAGCCAAGAAGAGGGCGGAGATACGCAGTATTTT
>.|TRBJ2-1|TRBV20-1|.
CSARGEWEQFF
TGCAGTGCTAGAGGAGAGTGGGAGCAGTTCTTC
>few|TRBJ1-1|TRBV28|.
CASCGGALNTEAFF
TGTGCCAGCTGCGGAGGGGCCCTAAACACTGAAGCTTTCTTT
>.|TRBJ2-5|TRBV5-3|TRBD2
CARRTPGLAAQETQYF
TGTGCCAGAAGGACCCCGGGACTAGCGGCACAAGAGACCCAGTACTTC
>.|TRBJ2-1|TRBV27|.
CASSLLGGVYNEQFF
TGTGCCAGCAGTTTGCTAGGAGGGGTTTACAATGAGCAGTTCTTC
>.|TRBJ2-3|TRBV6-1|.
CASTRDRVGDTQYF
TGTGCCAGCACCCGGGACCGGGTCGGAGATACGCAGTATTTT
>.|TRBJ2-5|TRBV2|TRBD2
CASSGASGRGETQYF
TGTGCCAGCAGTGGGGCTAGCGGGAGGGGAGAGACCCAGTACTTC
>.|TRBJ2-1|TRBV5-1|.
CASSLLGTFTSSYNEQFF
TGCGCCAGCAGCTTGTTGGGCACCTTCACGAGCTCCTACAATGAGCAGTTCTTC
>once|TRBJ1-4|TRBV29-1|.
CSAILGVQEKLFF
TGCAGCGCGATATTGGGGGTCCAAGAAAAACTGTTTTTT
>.|TRBJ2-7|TRBV7-8|.
CASSLEFGQGGTYEQYF
TGTGCCAGCAGCTTAGAGTTCGGGCAGGGGGGTACCTACGAGCAGTACTTC
>.|TRBJ2-2|TRBV7-9|TRBD2
CASSSHSGRAIGELFF
TGTGCCAGCAGCTCCCATAGCGGGAGGGCTATCGGGGAGCTGTTTTTT
>.|TRBJ2-7|TRBV13|TRBD2
CASSFSPPLAGSYEQYF
TGTGCCAGCAGTTTCTCACCTCCCCTAGCGGGGTCCTACGAGCAGTACTTC
>.|TRBJ1-1|TRBV5-6|.
CASSFGVREGTEAFF
TGTGCCAGCAGCTTCGGGGTCCGGGAGGGTACTGAAGCTTTCTTT
>once|TRBJ1-1|TRBV5-1|TRBD1
CASSLGTGFTEAFF
TGCGCCAGCAGCTTGGGGACAGGGTTCACCGAAGCTTTCTTT
>once|TRBJ1-4|TRBV7-9|.
CASSSLTGSGVKLFF
TGTGCCAGCAGCTCGCTGACAGGCTCGGGAGTGAAACTGTTTTTT
>.|TRBJ2-7|TRBV29-1|.
CSARGADYEQYF
TGCAGCGCCCGGGGGGCGGATTACGAGCAGTACTTC
>.|TRBJ1-2|TRBV19|.
CASSIGQNPRGANGYTF
TGTGCCAGTAGTATCGGACAAAACCCTCGGGGGGCTAATGGCTACACCTTC
>once|TRBJ2-6|TRBV9|TRBD1
CASSQGAGANVLTF
TGTGCCAGCAGCCAGGGGGCTGGGGCCAACGTCCTGACTTTC
>.|TRBJ2-1|TRBV9|.
CASSVEGSRNNEQFF
TGTGCCAGCAGCGTAGAGGGCTCACGAAACAATGAGCAGTTCTTC
>.|TRBJ2-5|TRBV25-1|TRBD2
CASSERLSGIQETQYF
TGTGCCAGCAGTGAACGGCTTAGCGGGATTCAAGAGACCCAGTACTTC
>.|TRBJ2-2|TRBV4-1|.
CASSQVDDSGELFF
TGCGCCAGCAGCCAAGTAGATGACTCCGGGGAGCTGTTTTTT
>.|TRBJ2-1|TRBV10-3|.
CAINQGVPYNEQFF
TGTGCCATCAATCAAGGGGTCCCCTACAATGAGCAGTTCTTC
>.|TRBJ1-2|TRBV7-9|TRBD1
CASSPRDRGRGDYGYTF
TGTGCCAGCAGCCCCCGGGACAGGGGGCGCGGGGACTATGGCTACACCTTC
>.|TRBJ2-1|TRBV28|.
CASSLWRGTDNNEQFF
TGTGCCAGCAGTTTATGGAGGGGGACCGACAATAATGAGCAGTTCTTC
>.|TRBJ2-7|TRBV6-1|.
CAISASQTMSYEQYF
TGTGCCATCTCTGCGAGTCAGACCATGTCCTACGAGCAGTACTTC
>.|TRBJ2-7|TRBV18|TRBD1
CASSPSGQGYEQYF
TGTGCCAGCTCACCTTCGGGACAGGGATACGAGCAGTACTTC
>once|TRBJ2-7|TRBV2|.
CASSPWSYEQYF
TGTGCCAGCAGTCCCTGGTCCTACGAGCAGTACTTC
>.|TRBJ2-7|TRBV9|.
CASSVGATTYEQYF
TGTGCCAGCAGCGTAGGCGCCACCACCTACGAGCAGTACTTC
>.|TRBJ1-5|TRBV7-8|.
CASSLGAGLYSNQPQHF
TGTGCCAGCAGCTTAGGGGCCGGCCTTTATAGCAATCAGCCCCAGCATTTT
>.|TRBJ2-3|TRBV7-9|TRBD2
CASSFGLASRDTQYF
TGTGCCAGCAGCTTTGGACTAGCGTCGAGGGATACGCAGTATTTT
>.|TRBJ2-7|TRBV6-5|.
CASSLGYEQYF
TGTGCCAGCAGTTTGGGGTACGAGCAGTACTTC
>.|TRBJ1-6|TRBV28|.
CASSFAHSPLHF
TGTGCCAGCAGTTTTGCTCATTCACCCCTCCACTTT
>once|TRBJ2-2|TRBV9|.
CASSVGGGSGGELFF
TGTGCCAGCAGCGTAGGAGGGGGGAGTGGCGGGGAGCTGTTTTTT
>.|TRBJ2-6|TRBV27|TRBD2
CASSLRREGNGANVLTF
TGTGCCAGCAGTTTACGGCGGGAGGGCAACGGGGCCAACGTCCTGACTTTC
>.|TRBJ2-7|TRBV30|.
CAWSRQSYEQYF
TGTGCCTGGAGCCGACAGAGCTACGAGCAGTACTTC
>.|TRBJ2-7|TRBV15|.
CATSRGLSYEQYF
TGTGCCACCAGCAGAGGACTTTCCTACGAGCAGTACTTC
>.|TRBJ1-1|TRBV29-1|TRBD1
CSAGTGNTEAFF
TGCAGCGCAGGGACAGGGAACACTGAAGCTTTCTTT
>.|TRBJ1-2|TRBV2|.
CATGHLNYGYTF
TGTGCCACCGGACACCTTAACTATGGCTACACCTTC
>.|TRBJ2-3|TRBV7-2|TRBD1
CASSYEQGGGTDTQYF
TGTGCCAGCAGCTATGAACAGGGGGGAGGAACAGATACGCAGTATTTT
>.|TRBJ2-2|TRBV10-3|.
CAISESIARAPGELFF
TGTGCCATCAGTGAGTCAATAGCGCGAGCACCCGGGGAGCTGTTTTTT
>.|TRBJ2-7|TRBV27|TRBD1
CASSSGTGVPAQYF
TGTGCCAGCAGTTCCGGGACAGGGGTACCCGCGCAGTACTTC
>.|TRBJ1-2|TRBV9|TRBD1
CASSPRLTGDGYTF
TGTGCCAGCAGCCCCCGGTTGACAGGGGATGGCTACACCTTC
>.|TRBJ2-4|TRBV5-4|TRBD2
CASSPGLAGVYEGYF
TGTGCCAGCAGCCCGGGACTAGCGGGAGTCTATGAAGGGTACTTC
>.|TRBJ1-2|TRBV30|TRBD1
CAWSVPFTGGWSRSYGYTF
TGTGCCTGGAGTGTCCCTTTTACAGGGGGCTGGTCGAGGAGCTATGGCTACACCTTC